A single sample is the source of the 18 T cell receptor beta chains below, sequenced in a study of metastatic and nonmetastatic thyroid tumors. TCRdb recomputed clones from the PCR reads via MiXCR. The table shows approximately 41,000 clones, with around 28% occurring only once. Until they underwent thyroid surgery, no patient had received any treatment. The specimen was blood. The receptor source for this set is a male donor with papillary thyroid cancer or a benign thyroid nodule (not recorded which). Some clones in this sample may be carry-over from other donors' samples.

This clone was seen a handful of times. The genes are TRBV27 and TRBJ2-3, with 8 bases aligning to TRBD2. The CDR3 spans 14 residues. V was pared by 6 bases and J by 6 bases, with 8 bases of the junction left unmatched. Germline V gene data show CDR1 as MNHEY and CDR2 as SMNVEV (reference sequence). The CDR3 region is CASSPGGGLDTQYF. The CDR3, as DNA: TGTGCCAGCAGCCCCGGCGGGGGGCTCGATACGCAGTATTTT.

This clone was counted at least ten times. J is TRBJ2-5 and V is TRBV20-1; weak D call: TRBD1 (6 bases). This CDR3 is built from 10 residues. CDR1 is DFQATT and CDR2 is SNEGSKA in the germline V gene (reference sequence). Trimming took off 6 bases at V and 5 bases at J, with 7 bases between the two ends. Written as DNA, the CDR3 is TGCAGTGCACAGGGTGAGACCCAGTACTTC. Protein product: CSAQGETQYF.

This clone was seen repeatedly, ten times or more. This sample also contains other DNA sequences that code for the same CDR3. The rearrangement links TRBV19 to TRBJ2-1; D not certain. The CDR3 sequence is 12 residues long. Germline CDR1 and CDR2: LNHDA and SQIVND (reference sequence). V was trimmed by 10 bases and J by 6 bases, leaving 13 bases between them. The DNA for the CDR3 is TGTGCCACCACGGATAGAGCCAATGAGCAGTTCTTC. It specifies CATTDRANEQFF.

The sample holds many counts of this clone. The rearrangement links TRBV29-1 to TRBJ2-5, with 9 bases identical to TRBD2. Looked up from germline, CDR1 is SQVTM and CDR2 is ANQGSEA. Trimming at V came to 3 bases and at J to 4 bases, leaving 12 bases not matched to a gene. The CDR3 runs 16 residues. The CDR3, as DNA: TGCAGCGTTGATTCCAGCGGGGGGCCCGGGGGAGAGACCCAGTACTTC. As protein: CSVDSSGGPGGETQYF. Together with reference TRBV29-1 and TRBJ2-5, the CDR3 gives the full variable domain: SAVISQKPSRDICQRGTSLTIQCQVDSQVTMMFWYRQQPGQSLTLIATANQGSEATYESGFVIDKFPISRPNLTFSTLTVSNMSPEDSSIYLCSVDSSGGPGGETQYFGPGTRLLVL.

Many counts were recorded for this clone. The gene calls are TRBV3-1 and TRBJ2-7; no clear D gene. The CDR3 is made up of 15 amino acids. V shed 1 base and J shed 6 bases, with 16 bases lying between them. Germline CDR1 is LGHDT and CDR2 is YNNKEL (reference sequence). The CDR3 sequence is CASSQGVSVAGEQYF. The CDR3 DNA reads as TGTGCCAGCAGCCAAGGTGTGTCGGTGGCTGGCGAGCAGTACTTC.

This sequence joins TRBV4-1 and TRBJ2-7; 10 positions match TRBD1. This CDR3 is built from 16 residues. J was trimmed by 3 bases and V by 4 bases; bases with no gene match: 9. The germline V gene has CDR1 MGHRA and CDR2 YSYEKL. The CDR3 DNA is TGCGCCAGCAGCCCAGTGATCCGGGACAGGGGCTACGAGCAGTACTTC. It specifies CASSPVIRDRGYEQYF.

This clone has ten or more counts. This chain links TRBV20-1 with TRBJ2-1, with D possibly TRBD1 on 5 matching bases. This CDR3 has 14 residues. Germline V gene lookup returns CDR1 DFQATT and CDR2 SNEGSKA (reference sequence). V shed 5 bases and J shed 3 bases, with 14 bases lying between them. The CDR3 protein is CSAETFRGYNEQFF. CDR3 DNA sequence: TGCAGTGCTGAGACTTTTAGGGGCTACAATGAGCAGTTCTTC.

In this sample, this clone turned up a few times. The chain links TRBV12-3 or TRBV12-4 to TRBJ2-7, with a tentative D call TRBD1 (5 bases). Trimming pared 5 bases from V and 3 bases from J, leaving 14 bases between. The CDR3 is made up of 14 amino acids. As DNA, the CDR3 is TGTGCCAGCAGTCTCGCAAGACAGCACTACGAGCAGTACTTC. It codes for CASSLARQHYEQYF.

The V and J genes are TRBV11-1 and TRBJ2-3, with D possibly matching TRBD2 (6 bases). The CDR3 is 16 residues long. V was shortened by 0 bases and J by 0 bases, with 10 bases between the two germline ends. Germline loops: CDR1 SGHAT, CDR2 FQDESV (reference sequence). The CDR3 reads CASSLALACSTDTQYF. The DNA of the CDR3 is TGTGCCAGCAGCTTAGCGCTAGCGTGTAGCACAGATACGCAGTATTTT. Full variable domain (outside the CDR3, taken from reference TRBV11-1 and TRBJ2-3): EAEVAQSPRYKITEKSQAVAFWCDPISGHATLYWYRQILGQGPELLVQFQDESVVDDSQLPKDRFSAERLKGVDSTLKIQPAELGDSAMYLCASSLALACSTDTQYFGPGTRLTVL.

This clone was observed at least ten times. The V and J genes are TRBV4-2 and TRBJ1-2; 7 nucleotides agree with TRBD1. The V gene's germline CDR1 is LGHNA and CDR2 YNFKEQ. This CDR3 has 17 amino acids. Trimming removed 4 bases from V and 4 bases from J; junction bases left unmatched: 15. The CDR3 is CASSPRGGDSLLYGYTF. CDR3 bases: TGTGCCAGCAGCCCCAGGGGGGGGGACAGCTTACTCTATGGCTACACCTTC.

The rearrangement uses TRBV24-1 and TRBJ2-2, with a possible D match to TRBD1 (7 bases). The V end lost 8 bases, the J end lost 5 bases, and 14 bases lay between the germline ends. The CDR3 has 14 residues. The germline CDR1 and CDR2 sequences are KGHDR and SFDVKD. CDR3 in DNA: TGTGCCACCATAGACAGGGAGGAAACCGGGGAGCTGTTTTTT. Translation gives CATIDREETGELFF.

A note on this clone: This sequence may be a read error, since a much larger clone differs from it by one base. The CDR3, as DNA: TGTGCCAGCAGCCCCCAGGGCCGGGGCACAAATACGCAGTATTTT. This gives the protein CASSPQGRGTNTQYF. The V call is TRBV3-1, the J call TRBJ2-3, with D perhaps given as TRBD1 or TRBD2 (5 bases each). The CDR3 runs 15 residues. From germline, CDR1 is LGHDT and CDR2 YNNKEL (reference sequence).

A single count supports this clone. This chain uses TRBV11-1 with TRBJ2-1, with TRBD2 as a possible D gene (6 bases). V dropped 6 bases and J dropped 8 bases, with 20 bases sitting between them. Germline lookup yields CDR1 SGHAT and CDR2 FQDESV (reference sequence). The CDR3 has 15 residues. This chain's CDR3 is CASRSDGGAIHEQFF. DNA for the CDR3: TGTGCCAGCAGGTCCGACGGGGGTGCGATTCATGAGCAGTTCTTC.

This clone was seen ten or more times. This chain joins TRBV28 and TRBJ1-2, with no clear D. CDR3 length: 8 residues. The V gene's germline CDR1 is MDHEN and CDR2 SYDVKM. The CDR3 loop is CATSGYTF. In DNA, the CDR3 is TGTGCAACCAGTGGCTACACCTTC.

There are many counts of this clone. CDR3 sequence (DNA): TGTGCCAGCAGCTTCGGTGGGAGCTCCTACAATGAGCAGTTCTTC. It specifies CASSFGGSSYNEQFF. The J gene is TRBJ2-1, the V gene TRBV11-2; tentative D call: TRBD2 (5 bases). The ends were cut back, 3 bases at V and 0 bases at J, with 9 bases in the middle. This CDR3 is built from 15 residues. Germline CDR1 reads SGHAT; CDR2 reads FQNNGV. The full variable domain, its missing parts supplied by reference TRBV11-2 and TRBJ2-1, is EAGVAQSPRYKIIEKRQSVAFWCNPISGHATLYWYQQILGQGPKLLIQFQNNGVVDDSQLPKDRFSAERLKGVDSTLKIQPAKLEDSAVYLCASSFGGSSYNEQFFGPGTRLTVL.

This rearrangement joins TRBV20-1 to TRBJ2-7; TRBD1 matches 9 bases. The J segment lost 3 bases and the V segment lost 5 bases, leaving 11 bases of the junction unmatched. Germline V gene lookup returns CDR1 DFQATT and CDR2 SNEGSKA (reference sequence). The CDR3 contains 15 residues. The chain's CDR3 is CSAPTDRGTFYEQYF. The DNA of the CDR3 is TGCAGTGCTCCTACGGACAGGGGCACTTTCTACGAGCAGTACTTC.

The chain recombines TRBV20-1 with TRBJ2-1, with 8 bases lining up with TRBD2. Germline CDR1 and CDR2: DFQATT and SNEGSKA (reference sequence). The CDR3 spans 17 residues. After removal of 0 bases from V and 1 base from J, the junction contained 8 bases not matched to a gene. The CDR3 here is CSARDRGGYYSYNEQFF. The DNA for the CDR3 is TGCAGTGCTAGAGATCGGGGGGGCTACTATTCCTACAATGAGCAGTTCTTC.

The chain employs TRBV6-5 and TRBJ1-2, with 8 positions matching TRBD1. The CDR3 covers 16 residues. After removal of 2 bases from V and 2 bases from J, the junction contained 7 bases not matched to a gene. Germline V gene sequence: CDR1 MNHEY, CDR2 SVGAGI. The CDR3 region has the DNA TGTGCCAGCAGTTACCTCCGGACAGGGATAAACTATGGCTACACCTTC. Protein: CASSYLRTGINYGYTF.